The T cell receptor beta chain described here comes from a study of T cell responses to AZD1222 COVID-19 vaccine. Findings and caveats of the study: Seropositive status at baseline applied to only five or six AZD1222 recipients. Researchers report vaccine-associated CD4 TCRs spanning spike, with dominance at 160-218 and 743-854.

This CDR3 is 15 amino acids long. Germline lookup yields CDR1 SGHDT and CDR2 YYEEEE. Trimming took off 0 bases at V and 7 bases at J, with 11 bases between the two ends. TCRdb keeps only in-frame clones here, not all; method: immunoSEQ multiplex PCR. The table shows about 130,000 clones, with over 90% occurring only once. About this clone itself: Its antigen remains unidentified.

The receptor was isolated from an adult in good health. The input for sequencing was peripheral blood, taken on day 0 of AZD1222 vaccination. V is TRBV5-6 and J is TRBJ1-6; D remains unclear. This CDR3 is CASSLVLTQNSPLHF. DNA of the CDR3: TGTGCCAGCAGCTTGGTACTGACCCAAAATTCACCCCTCCACTTT.